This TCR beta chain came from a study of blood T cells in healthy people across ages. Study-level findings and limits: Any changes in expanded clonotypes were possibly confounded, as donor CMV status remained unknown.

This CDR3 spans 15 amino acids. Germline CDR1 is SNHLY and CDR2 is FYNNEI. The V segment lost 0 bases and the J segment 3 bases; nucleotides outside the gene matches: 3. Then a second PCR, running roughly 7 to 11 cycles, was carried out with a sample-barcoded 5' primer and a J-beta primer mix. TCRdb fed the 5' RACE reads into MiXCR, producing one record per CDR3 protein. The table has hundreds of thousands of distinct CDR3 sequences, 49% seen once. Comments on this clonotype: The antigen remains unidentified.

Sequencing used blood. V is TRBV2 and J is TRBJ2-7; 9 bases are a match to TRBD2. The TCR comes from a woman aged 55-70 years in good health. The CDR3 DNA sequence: TGTGCCAGCAGTGAAGCCAGCGGGAGGCTCTACGAGCAGTACTTC. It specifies CASSEASGRLYEQYF.